This TCR beta chain comes out of a study of blood T cell repertoires in COVID-19. Whole-study context: Some COVID-19 samples were acute and others convalescent; all came from the United States, Italy and Spain. Sources were T cells, B-cell-depleted T cells, or PBMCs; the material itself was cDNA or gDNA.

The CDR3 totals 13 residues. The V gene's germline CDR1 is LNHDA and CDR2 SQIVND (reference sequence). V shed 7 bases, J shed 5 bases, and the junction held 4 bases outside the gene matches. In the authors' methods: Reference gene primers were amplified, and this amplification served to estimate nucleated cell counts. The data were produced by immunoSEQ multiplex PCR, yet TCRdb's version contains in-frame clones alone and is incomplete. That table gives V, J and clone size, and the DNA gave D and trimming. The table shows 220,000 or so clones, with around 84% occurring only once. The chain couples TRBV19 to TRBJ2-5; 10 bases match TRBD1. The clonotype comes from a man between 45 and 60 years old who had recovered from COVID-19. Sequencing was performed on peripheral blood. CDR3 residues: CASTPGQGETQYF. The DNA for the CDR3 is TGTGCCAGTACCCCGGGACAGGGGGAGACCCAGTACTTC.